This TCR beta chain was profiled in a study of T cell responses to AZD1222 COVID-19 vaccine. Notes on the study in general: The study sampled repertoires only after the peak T cell response. Two AZD1222 doses significantly raised spike-specific TCR breadth and depth over controls. The span of vaccine-associated CD4 TCRs extended across spike, with dominance at 160-218 and 743-854. Close to half of all spike-specific TCRs reportedly target regions of the variants that are unmutated.

The CDR3 covers 16 residues. Turning to this clone: Its antigen remains unidentified.

The repertoire was sequenced with immunoSEQ multiplex PCR; TCRdb's copy has only in-frame clones and lacks some. The sample includes approximately 120,000 clones, around 87% of them seen just once. The origin of this receptor is an adult who received the AZD1222 COVID-19 vaccine. This chain joins TRBV21-1 and TRBJ2-2; the listed D gene, TRBD2, was not tested against the DNA. TRBV21-1 is a pseudogene segment. The source was peripheral blood, collected 28 days after the second AZD1222 dose. CDR3 DNA sequence: TGTGCCAGCAGCCCCGAGGAGGTTTCGAACACCGGGGAGCTGTTTTTT. Translating it yields CASSPEEVSNTGELFF.